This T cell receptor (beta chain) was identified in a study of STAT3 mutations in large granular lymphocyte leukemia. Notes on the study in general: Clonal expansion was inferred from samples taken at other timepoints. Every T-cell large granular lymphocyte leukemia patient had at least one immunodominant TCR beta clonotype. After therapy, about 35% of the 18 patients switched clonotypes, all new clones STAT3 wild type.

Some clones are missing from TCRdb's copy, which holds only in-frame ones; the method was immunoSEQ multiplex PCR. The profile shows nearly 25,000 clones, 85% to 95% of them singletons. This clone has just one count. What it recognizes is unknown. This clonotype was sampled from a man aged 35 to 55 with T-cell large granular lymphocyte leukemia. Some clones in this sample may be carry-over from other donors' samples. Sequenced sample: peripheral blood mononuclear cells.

In DNA form, the CDR3 reads TGTGCCAGCAGCCTCGGGACAGATAATGGCAGGACCCAGTACTTC. Amino acids: CASSLGTDNGRTQYF. The chain is built from TRBV7-2 and TRBJ2-5; 7 nucleotides agree with TRBD1. This CDR3 contains 15 residues. V lost 5 bases to trimming and J lost 7 bases; unmatched junction nucleotides: 13. CDR1 and CDR2 from the germline V gene are SGHTA and FQGNSA.